What follows are 21 T cell receptor beta chains derived from one specimen sequenced in a study of blood T cell repertoires in COVID-19. The method was immunoSEQ multiplex PCR; TCRdb's version includes in-frame clones alone and lacks a portion of them. This sample has 270,000 or so clones; roughly 86% occur once, and the top ten carry roughly 8.5%. What was sequenced was peripheral blood. The receptors here all came from a man aged 35-49 years with active or convalescent COVID-19.

The chain employs TRBV7-3 and TRBJ1-6, with D possibly matching TRBD1 (5 bases). V was shortened by 5 bases and J by 8 bases, with 19 bases between the two germline ends. Germline CDR1 and CDR2: SGHTA and FQGTGA. The CDR3 is 16 residues long. DNA for the CDR3: TGTGCCAGCAGCCGGAGGGGTATTGGGGTTGATTCACCCCTCCACTTT. Its protein is CASSRRGIGVDSPLHF.

This clone was counted a few times. The rearrangement joins TRBV6-5 to TRBJ1-3; tentative D call: TRBD1 (5 bases). CDR1 is MNHEY, CDR2 SVGAGI, per germline. CDR3 length: 14 amino acids. V shed 5 bases and J shed 2 bases, with 10 bases lying between them. In DNA form, the CDR3 reads TGTGCCAGCAGTCCGACAGATACTGGAAACACCATATATTTT. This translates into CASSPTDTGNTIYF.

This clone appeared once. The chain employs TRBV29-1 and TRBJ2-3; possible D gene TRBD1, 6 bases. Germline CDR1 SQVTM, CDR2 ANQGSEA. The CDR3 totals 13 residues. The germline V and J ends were trimmed by 6 bases and 2 bases, with 12 bases remaining between them. CDR3 protein: CSVDTGTTDTQYF. The CDR3 coding sequence is TGCAGCGTGGATACAGGGACCACAGATACGCAGTATTTT.

The chain carries TRBV25-1 and TRBJ1-6; possibly TRBD1 for D (6 bases). The CDR3 is 14 residues long. V lost 4 bases and J 8 bases, leaving 12 bases between the germline ends. Per the germline V gene, CDR1 is MGHDK and CDR2 is SYGVNS. This CDR3 is CASSAGQLHSPLHF. CDR3 nucleotides: TGTGCCAGCAGTGCCGGACAGCTTCATTCACCCCTCCACTTT.

The chain employs TRBV7-2 and TRBJ1-2; D is unclear. Trimming removed 2 bases from V and 6 bases from J, with 10 bases in between. CDR3 length equals 13 residues. Germline V lookup: CDR1 SGHTA, CDR2 FQGNSA. CDR3 amino acids: CASSLKFGDGYTF. CDR3 DNA: TGTGCCAGCAGCTTAAAGTTCGGGGATGGCTACACCTTC.

This rearrangement joins TRBV5-1 to TRBJ2-2, with D possibly TRBD2 on 5 matching bases. CDR1 is SGHRS and CDR2 is YFSETQ in the germline V gene. This CDR3 contains 15 residues. Trimming took off 4 bases at V and 2 bases at J, with 12 bases between the two ends. Written as DNA, the CDR3 is TGCGCCAGCAGCCGACTAACAGTTAACACCGGGGAGCTGTTTTTT. Translating gives CASSRLTVNTGELFF.

The chain links TRBV6-1 to TRBJ1-2; D is undetermined. This CDR3 region has 15 residues. Germline loops: CDR1 MNHNS, CDR2 SASEGT. Deletions cut 1 base from V and 4 bases from J, with 13 bases between. CDR3 amino acids: CASSEEGGNLYGYTF. The CDR3 DNA sequence: TGTGCCAGCAGTGAAGAGGGCGGGAACCTCTATGGCTACACCTTC.

The gene calls are TRBV3-1 (or the pseudogene TRBV3-2) and TRBJ1-3; D unresolved. Germline lookup yields CDR1 LGHDT and CDR2 YNNKEL (reference sequence). This CDR3 contains 16 residues. V lost 4 bases, J lost 0 bases, and 13 bases lay in between. DNA of the CDR3: TGTGCCAGCAGCCCCGTCGCCGGGAGCTCTGGAAACACCATATATTTT. This encodes CASSPVAGSSGNTIYF.

This clone was observed a few times. The CDR3 protein is CASSENRTPQETQYF. The CDR3 nucleotides are TGTGCCAGCAGTGAAAATCGCACTCCCCAAGAGACCCAGTACTTC. The chain joins TRBV6-1 to TRBJ2-5; D not resolved. CDR3 length equals 15 residues. Germline CDR1 is MNHNS and CDR2 is SASEGT. Trimming pared 2 bases from V and 1 base from J, leaving 11 bases between.

The chain joins TRBV4-1 to TRBJ2-7; possible D gene TRBD1, 6 bases. The germline gives CDR1 MGHRA, CDR2 YSYEKL. Deletions cut 1 base from V and 3 bases from J, with 13 bases between. The CDR3 has 15 amino acids. In nucleotides, the CDR3 is TGCGCCAGCAGCCAAGTACACAGGGAAATCTACGAGCAGTACTTC. It encodes CASSQVHREIYEQYF.

This chain links TRBV19 with TRBJ1-2, with D maybe TRBD1 (6 bases). The CDR3 is made up of 17 amino acids. Germline V CDR1 and CDR2: LNHDA, SQIVND (reference sequence). The V end lost 6 bases, the J end lost 3 bases, and 23 bases lay between the germline ends. The DNA of the CDR3 is TGTGCCAGTAGCCGCGCCGCCCACAGGGATCCTTACTATGGCTACACCTTC. Translation: CASSRAAHRDPYYGYTF.

The V and J genes are TRBV27 and TRBJ1-6, with a weak D call TRBD1 (6 bases). Trimming removed 3 bases from V and 10 bases from J, with 13 bases in between. This CDR3 is 14 amino acids long. CDR1 and CDR2 from the germline V gene are MNHEY and SMNVEV (reference sequence). The CDR3 reads CASSFWTDQSPLHF. CDR3 bases: TGTGCCAGCAGTTTCTGGACAGATCAGTCACCCCTCCACTTT.

CDR3 sequence reads: CATRASGGWETQYF. CDR3 coding DNA: TGTGCCACCAGGGCTAGCGGGGGCTGGGAGACCCAGTACTTC. The chain combines TRBV3-1 (or the pseudogene TRBV3-2) with TRBJ2-5, with TRBD2 matching over 10 bases. The CDR3 runs 14 residues. The germline V gene has CDR1 LGHDT and CDR2 YNNKEL (reference sequence). The V and J ends lost 10 bases and 5 bases, in that order; junction bases with no gene match: 10.

The V call is TRBV3-1 (or the pseudogene TRBV3-2), the J call TRBJ2-7; TRBD1 agrees at 8 bases. Germline CDR1 and CDR2: LGHDT and YNNKEL (reference sequence). The CDR3 loop spans 15 amino acids. The V segment lost 4 bases and the J segment 2 bases; nucleotides outside the gene matches: 7. DNA of the CDR3: TGTGCCAGCAGCCCCCGGCGGGGACAGGCCTACGAGCAGTACTTC. It codes for CASSPRRGQAYEQYF.

The chain joins TRBV10-3 to TRBJ1-2; D possibly corresponds to TRBD1 (5 bases). The germline V gene has CDR1 ENHRY and CDR2 SYGVKD. This CDR3 contains 16 residues. The V gene lost 4 bases and the J gene lost 1 base, with 16 bases spanning the gap. The CDR3 loop is CAISAPVGRVNYGYTF. CDR3 bases: TGTGCCATCAGTGCCCCCGTGGGCAGGGTTAACTATGGCTACACCTTC.

The V and J genes are TRBV5-4 and TRBJ1-1; 7 nucleotides match TRBD1. V lost 3 bases to trimming and J lost 6 bases; unmatched junction nucleotides: 5. Per the germline V gene, CDR1 is SGHNT and CDR2 is YYREEE (reference sequence). CDR3 length: 13 residues. The CDR3 spells CASSSTGVAEAFF. The CDR3 DNA reads TGTGCCAGCAGCTCCACAGGGGTGGCTGAAGCTTTCTTT. Supplemented by reference TRBV5-4 and TRBJ1-1, the full variable domain reads ETGVTQSPTHLIKTRGQQVTLRCSSQSGHNTVSWYQQALGQGPQFIFQYYREEENGRGNFPPRFSGLQFPNYSSELNVNALELDDSALYLCASSSTGVAEAFFGQGTRLTVV.

The chain couples TRBV5-3 to TRBJ2-5; D is possibly TRBD2 (5 bases). TRBV5-3 is placed among ORFs of uncertain function. The CDR3 consists of 16 residues. Trimming left V 0 bases short and J 5 bases short, with 17 bases between. CDR3 DNA sequence: TGTGCCAGAAGCTTGGAGCCGGAGGCCTTCGGGGAGACCCAGTACTTC. It yields the protein CARSLEPEAFGETQYF.

The chain couples TRBV11-2 to TRBJ1-1; no firm D call. The germline V and J ends were trimmed by 0 bases and 6 bases, with 8 bases remaining between them. The germline V gene encodes CDR1 SGHAT and CDR2 FQNNGV. This CDR3 has 13 amino acids. CDR3 sequence: CASSLERFSEAFF. In nucleotides, the CDR3 is TGTGCCAGCAGCTTAGAGCGGTTTTCTGAAGCTTTCTTT.

This rearrangement joins TRBV5-4 to TRBJ1-5; possibly TRBD1 for D (6 bases). CDR1 SGHNT and CDR2 YYREEE come from the germline V gene (reference sequence). The CDR3 totals 13 residues. Trimming removed 2 bases from V and 5 bases from J, with 8 bases in between. CDR3 DNA sequence: TGTGCCAGCAGCTTTGGGGGCCATCAGCCCCAGCATTTT. Protein sequence: CASSFGGHQPQHF.

The V call is TRBV7-3, the J call TRBJ2-1, with 10 bases that match TRBD1. V was pared by 5 bases and J by 3 bases, with 4 bases of the junction left unmatched. The germline V gene encodes CDR1 SGHTA and CDR2 FQGTGA. The CDR3 loop spans 15 amino acids. CDR3 loop: CASSAGQGIYNEQFF. Written as DNA, the CDR3 is TGTGCCAGCAGCGCGGGACAGGGGATCTACAATGAGCAGTTCTTC.

The sample holds a few counts of this clone. This chain connects TRBV27 to TRBJ2-7, with 7 nucleotides matching TRBD2. J gave up 6 bases and V 2 bases, and 10 bases lay outside the gene matches. Germline lookup yields CDR1 MNHEY and CDR2 SMNVEV (reference sequence). This CDR3 region has 15 residues. CDR3 residues: CASSLQGGRLGEQYF. The DNA of the CDR3 is TGTGCCAGCAGTTTACAGGGCGGGAGACTAGGCGAGCAGTACTTC.